Listed here are 26 T cell receptor beta chains from one sample, sequenced in a study of OX40 agonist ivuxolimab in advanced cancers. Sequencing was performed with immunoSEQ multiplex PCR; in TCRdb, only in-frame clones are kept and a portion is missing. The repertoire holds some 52,000 clones, with 94% as singletons. This sample comprised CD4+ or CD8+ T cells sorted from blood, obtained in a trial of the OX40 agonist ivuxolimab. The receptors derive from an adult with an advanced solid tumor such as melanoma, head and neck, liver or kidney cancer.

Turning to this clone: Other DNA sequences in this specimen translate into the identical CDR3. This chain uses TRBV19 with TRBJ1-1, with a possible D match to TRBD1 (5 bases). The CDR3 is 14 residues long. The germline CDR1 and CDR2 sequences are LNHDA and SQIVND (reference sequence). Trimming stripped 3 bases from V and 0 bases from J, with 8 bases between. CDR3 sequence (DNA): TGTGCCAGTAGTATCGGGGCTCTGAACACTGAAGCTTTCTTT. Protein: CASSIGALNTEAFF.

The gene calls are TRBV23-1 and TRBJ1-1, with 7 bases aligning to TRBD1. TRBV23-1 is placed among ORFs of uncertain function. The CDR3 consists of 15 residues. Losses at the gene ends were 1 base for V and 1 base for J; bases not matched to a gene: 3. CDR3 nucleotide sequence: TGCGCCAGCAGTCAATACAGGGGACCGAACACTGAAGCTTTCTTT. As protein: CASSQYRGPNTEAFF.

The chain links TRBV7-9 to TRBJ2-2; 7 bases are a match to TRBD1. Germline CDR1 SEHNR, CDR2 FQNEAQ (reference sequence). The junction had 3 bases not matched to a gene; V was cut back by 10 bases and J by 4 bases. The CDR3 spans 12 residues. Here the CDR3 DNA reads TGTGCCACACAGGGGCCCACCGGGGAGCTGTTTTTT. Residues: CATQGPTGELFF.

The chain employs TRBV7-2 and TRBJ2-1; D remains unclear. The V end was cut by 6 bases, the J end by 8 bases, with 20 bases between. Germline CDR1 is SGHTA and CDR2 is FQGNSA. This CDR3 has 15 amino acids. CDR3 residues: CASSLTGPSVDEQFF. CDR3 in DNA: TGTGCCAGCAGTCTTACTGGCCCCTCAGTGGATGAGCAGTTCTTC.

The chain is built from TRBV5-1 and TRBJ1-5; no reliable D call. The CDR3 is 14 residues long. Germline CDR1 and CDR2: SGHRS and YFSETQ. V lost 2 bases to trimming and J lost 2 bases, with 8 bases between them. CDR3 region: CASSFLGGNQPQHF. CDR3 coding DNA: TGCGCCAGCAGCTTCCTCGGGGGCAATCAGCCCCAGCATTTT.

J is TRBJ2-7 and V is TRBV6-5; 8 bases are shared with TRBD2. This CDR3 region has 13 residues. Trimming cost V 6 bases and J 7 bases; bases outside gene matches: 8. CDR1 is MNHEY, CDR2 SVGAGI, per germline. CDR3 amino acids: CASSVSGAWEQYF. The CDR3 coding sequence is TGTGCCAGCAGCGTTAGCGGGGCCTGGGAGCAGTACTTC.

The rearrangement joins TRBV4-1 to TRBJ2-5; 7 nucleotides match TRBD2. Germline V gene sequence: CDR1 MGHRA, CDR2 YSYEKL. V shed 0 bases and J 4 bases; nucleotides not matched to a gene: 8. The CDR3 covers 16 residues. The CDR3: CASSQDQHGEGETQYF. The DNA of the CDR3 is TGCGCCAGCAGCCAAGATCAGCATGGGGAGGGAGAGACCCAGTACTTC.

J is TRBJ1-3 and V is TRBV14; tentative D call: TRBD1 (5 bases). Deletions cut 3 bases from V and 0 bases from J, with 9 bases between. This CDR3 is 15 amino acids long. Germline V gene sequence: CDR1 SGHDN, CDR2 FVKESK. The CDR3 bases are TGTGCCAGCAGCCAGCAGGGAGCCTCTGGAAACACCATATATTTT. Amino acid sequence: CASSQQGASGNTIYF. The whole variable domain, filled in from reference TRBV14 and TRBJ1-3, reads EAGVTQFPSHSVIEKGQTVTLRCDPISGHDNLYWYRRVMGKEIKFLLHFVKESKQDESGMPNNRFLAERTGGTYSTLKVQPAELEDSGVYFCASSQQGASGNTIYFGEGSWLTVV.

The chain uses TRBV27 and TRBJ2-3; tentative D call: TRBD2 (5 bases). CDR1 MNHEY and CDR2 SMNVEV come from the germline V gene (reference sequence). CDR3 size: 16 residues. Trimming stripped 4 bases from V and 3 bases from J, with 17 bases between. CDR3 region: CASSSSTGLETDTQYF. CDR3 sequence (DNA): TGTGCCAGCAGTTCCTCAACCGGACTGGAGACAGATACGCAGTATTTT.

This clone was found a few times. The gene calls are TRBV6-1 and TRBJ2-3, with D maybe TRBD1 (5 bases). The CDR3 loop spans 15 amino acids. Trimming removed 1 base at V and 1 base at J, with 9 bases between. The germline V gene has CDR1 MNHNS and CDR2 SASEGT. The DNA of the CDR3 is TGTGCCAGCAGTGAAGGGACAAGTCGCACAGATACGCAGTATTTT. Its translation: CASSEGTSRTDTQYF.

This clone was recorded a few times. The gene calls are TRBV19 and TRBJ1-1; weak D call: TRBD1 (6 bases). With 5 bases removed from V and 1 base from J, the gap between germline ends came to 11 bases. Germline V gives CDR1 LNHDA, CDR2 SQIVND (reference sequence). CDR3 length: 14 residues. Here the CDR3 reads CASSGGQTNTEAFF. For the CDR3, the DNA is TGTGCCAGTAGTGGCGGACAGACGAACACTGAAGCTTTCTTT.

This sequence joins TRBV13 and TRBJ1-1; weak D call: TRBD1 (5 bases). CDR3 length equals 15 residues. Per the germline V gene, CDR1 is PRHDT and CDR2 is FYEKMQ (reference sequence). V lost 5 bases, J lost 0 bases, and 13 bases lay in between. The CDR3 DNA reads TGTGCCAGCAGCCCCGCAGGGATTATGAACACTGAAGCTTTCTTT. It yields the protein CASSPAGIMNTEAFF.

This sequence joins TRBV28 and TRBJ2-5, with TRBD1 as a possible D gene (6 bases). The CDR3 totals 14 residues. Per the germline V gene, CDR1 is MDHEN and CDR2 is SYDVKM. V dropped 8 bases and J dropped 12 bases, with 25 bases sitting between them. In DNA, the CDR3 is TGTGCCAGCGATATTCCAGGGGCCATACTCCCCGAGTACTTC. Its translation: CASDIPGAILPEYF.

The chain links TRBV28 to TRBJ2-7, with 7 bases lining up with TRBD1. CDR1 and CDR2 from the germline V gene are MDHEN and SYDVKM. The CDR3 length is 13 residues. V lost 4 bases to trimming and J lost 5 bases; unmatched junction nucleotides: 5. In nucleotides, the CDR3 is TGTGCCAGCAGTTCCCAGGGGGAAGACGAGCAGTACTTC. It encodes CASSSQGEDEQYF.

The gene calls are TRBV10-1 and TRBJ2-7; no clear D. The V end lost 8 bases, the J end lost 0 bases, and 14 bases lay between the germline ends. This CDR3 has 14 residues. Germline CDR1 is WNHNN and CDR2 is SYGVQD (reference sequence). Here the CDR3 reads CASAEDPSSYEQYF. As DNA, the CDR3 is TGCGCCAGCGCCGAGGACCCGAGCTCCTACGAGCAGTACTTC.

This clone appeared once. The chain employs TRBV4-1 and TRBJ2-7, with D perhaps TRBD2 (6 bases). Germline V gene sequence: CDR1 MGHRA, CDR2 YSYEKL. Trimming cost V 2 bases and J 7 bases, with 18 bases left between them. The CDR3 spans 15 residues. The CDR3 is CASSQTPGGPVEQYF. CDR3 nucleotides: TGCGCCAGCAGCCAAACACCTGGAGGGCCCGTTGAGCAGTACTTC.

The V call is TRBV13, the J call TRBJ2-5; 11 positions agree with TRBD2. Trimming removed 8 bases from V and 0 bases from J; junction bases left unmatched: 8. This CDR3 contains 16 residues. Germline V lookup: CDR1 PRHDT, CDR2 FYEKMQ (reference sequence). CDR3 sequence reads: CASDSRTSGHQETQYF. The CDR3 DNA sequence: TGTGCCAGCGACTCGAGGACTAGCGGGCACCAAGAGACCCAGTACTTC. Full variable domain (missing parts from reference TRBV13 and TRBJ2-5): AAGVIQSPRHLIKEKRETATLKCYPIPRHDTVYWYQQGPGQDPQFLISFYEKMQSDKGSIPDRFSAQQFSDYHSELNMSSLELGDSALYFCASDSRTSGHQETQYFGPGTRLLVL.

In its sample, this clone was seen a few times. The rearrangement links TRBV27 to TRBJ2-7; D may be TRBD1 (6 bases). V gave up 4 bases and J gave up 1 base, with 11 bases separating them. CDR1 is MNHEY, CDR2 SMNVEV, per germline (reference sequence). The CDR3 covers 14 residues. The CDR3, as DNA: TGTGCCAGCAGTTCATGGACAGAGTCCTACGAGCAGTACTTC. It codes for CASSSWTESYEQYF.

This chain joins TRBV9 and TRBJ1-1, with D uncertain. Trimming took 4 bases from V and 1 from J, leaving 8 bases between them. Germline CDR1 SGDLS, CDR2 YYNGEE. This CDR3 is 13 amino acids long. The CDR3 loop is CASSPRQNTEAFF. As DNA, the CDR3 is TGTGCCAGCAGCCCCCGACAGAACACTGAAGCTTTCTTT.

This sequence joins TRBV19 and TRBJ2-7; 12 bases align to TRBD2. The length of the CDR3 is 13 residues. Trimming took 7 bases from V and 3 from J; bases not matched to a gene: 1. Germline V gene lookup returns CDR1 LNHDA and CDR2 SQIVND (reference sequence). CDR3 sequence reads: CASMTSGSYEQYF. CDR3 sequence (DNA): TGTGCCAGTATGACTAGCGGGAGCTACGAGCAGTACTTC.

The chain uses TRBV11-2 and TRBJ1-2; the match to TRBD1 covers 10 bases. This CDR3 is 17 amino acids long. The V gene end was trimmed by 3 bases and the J gene end by 6 bases; junction bases not matched to a gene: 13. The germline gives CDR1 SGHAT, CDR2 FQNNGV. The CDR3 is CASSFPGGQGRTDGYTF. CDR3 nucleotide sequence: TGTGCCAGCAGCTTTCCCGGGGGACAGGGGAGGACCGATGGCTACACCTTC. Looking up the rest from reference TRBV11-2 and TRBJ1-2 gives the full variable domain: EAGVAQSPRYKIIEKRQSVAFWCNPISGHATLYWYQQILGQGPKLLIQFQNNGVVDDSQLPKDRFSAERLKGVDSTLKIQPAKLEDSAVYLCASSFPGGQGRTDGYTFGSGTRLTVV.

This sequence joins TRBV6-5 and TRBJ2-3, with 7 bases fitting TRBD1. The V gene's germline CDR1 is MNHEY and CDR2 SVGAGI. This CDR3 spans 14 amino acids. Germline trimming cut 6 bases from V and 6 bases from J; bases unmatched to any gene: 9. Written as DNA, the CDR3 is TGTGCCAGCAGCATGGACAGGACTGAGGATACGCAGTATTTT. Protein sequence: CASSMDRTEDTQYF.

The chain combines TRBV6-5 with TRBJ2-1; D might be TRBD1 (5 bases). CDR3 length: 15 residues. Germline CDR1 reads MNHEY; CDR2 reads SVGAGI. Trimming took 2 bases from V and 4 from J, leaving 12 bases between them. The CDR3 coding sequence is TGTGCCAGCAGTTACAGGCTTTCAGGGTACAATGAGCAGTTCTTC. Its protein product is CASSYRLSGYNEQFF.

The rearrangement uses TRBV25-1 and TRBJ2-5; 9 positions agree with TRBD1. This CDR3 has 17 amino acids. The germline V gene has CDR1 MGHDK and CDR2 SYGVNS. V shed 3 bases, J shed 2 bases, and the junction held 10 bases outside the gene matches. CDR3 sequence reads: CASSDTGTGYWQETQYF. For the CDR3, the DNA is TGTGCCAGCAGTGACACCGGGACAGGGTATTGGCAAGAGACCCAGTACTTC.

The J gene is TRBJ1-1, the V gene TRBV28; weak D call: TRBD1 (5 bases). Per the germline V gene, CDR1 is MDHEN and CDR2 is SYDVKM. V was trimmed by 6 bases and J by 5 bases, leaving 19 bases between them. The CDR3 runs 15 residues. CDR3 protein: CASRHSWQGGTEAFF. Written as DNA, the CDR3 is TGTGCCAGCAGACATTCGTGGCAGGGAGGTACTGAAGCTTTCTTT.

V is TRBV28 and J is TRBJ2-7; D call uncertain. CDR1 MDHEN and CDR2 SYDVKM come from the germline V gene. V was trimmed by 6 bases and J by 1 base, leaving 16 bases between them. The CDR3 extends over 15 amino acids. CDR3 sequence (DNA): TGTGCCAGCAGAGAAATTGGTCCGAGGTCCTACGAGCAGTACTTC. It is translated as CASREIGPRSYEQYF.